Following are 32 T cell receptor beta chains from one sample sequenced in a study of T-cell memory formation after mild COVID-19. MiXCR, run by TCRdb on the 5' RACE reads, gives a single entry per CDR3 protein. The sample has 110,000 to 150,000 distinct CDR3 sequences, almost 25% seen once. Sequencing was done on a sample of PBMCs or a T cell subset sorted from them (not recorded which). These receptors all come from an adult woman who had mild COVID-19 (a few samples of this study predate the infection). Cell type and time point are not known.

The genes are TRBV12-3 or TRBV12-4 and TRBJ2-2, with 9 bases matching TRBD1. The CDR3 is 18 amino acids. The junction had 11 bases not matched to a gene; V was cut back by 5 bases and J by 1 base. This CDR3 is CASSPESGTGKNTGELFF. The CDR3 DNA sequence: TGTGCCAGCAGTCCAGAATCCGGGACAGGGAAGAACACCGGGGAGCTGTTTTTT.

CDR3 protein: CASSGRDRSYEQYF. CDR3 sequence (DNA): TGTGCCAGCAGTGGCCGGGACAGGTCCTACGAGCAGTACTTC. The gene calls are TRBV25-1 and TRBJ2-7, with 8 bases fitting TRBD1. J was trimmed by 1 base and V by 4 bases; bases with no gene match: 3. This CDR3 has 14 residues. The germline V gene encodes CDR1 MGHDK and CDR2 SYGVNS.

V usage is TRBV29-1 and J usage is TRBJ2-3; 9 bases fit TRBD1. J was trimmed by 1 base and V by 2 bases; bases with no gene match: 1. CDR1 is SQVTM, CDR2 ANQGSEA, per germline. CDR3 size: 14 residues. The CDR3: CSVETGGRTDTQYF. The CDR3 coding sequence is TGCAGCGTTGAAACAGGGGGCCGCACAGATACGCAGTATTTT.

The V gene is TRBV7-2, the J gene TRBJ2-1, with TRBD1 identical over 10 bases. The V segment lost 4 bases and the J segment 6 bases; nucleotides outside the gene matches: 12. CDR1 and CDR2 (germline): SGHTA, FQGNSA. The length of the CDR3 is 17 residues. The CDR3 loop is CASSSPGQGGVVNEQFF. The CDR3, as DNA: TGTGCCAGCAGCTCTCCAGGACAGGGGGGAGTGGTCAATGAGCAGTTCTTC.

In its sample, this clonotype was seen a few times. The chain employs TRBV29-1 and TRBJ2-7, with D possibly matching TRBD1 (5 bases). Trimming removed 6 bases at V and 0 bases at J, with 15 bases between. In germline, CDR1 is SQVTM, CDR2 ANQGSEA. The CDR3 is 14 residues long. Written as DNA, the CDR3 is TGCAGCGTGCCCCGGACATCAAACTCCTACGAGCAGTACTTC. As protein: CSVPRTSNSYEQYF.

The V gene is TRBV29-1, the J gene TRBJ2-3, with unresolved D. This CDR3 is 13 amino acids long. Trimming removed 3 bases from V and 0 bases from J, with 7 bases in between. Germline assignment: CDR1 SQVTM and CDR2 ANQGSEA. DNA for the CDR3: TGCAGCGTTGAGGCGGATAGCACAGATACGCAGTATTTT. It yields the protein CSVEADSTDTQYF.

This sequence joins TRBV7-6 and TRBJ1-1, with TRBD1 identical over 10 bases. Losses at the gene ends were 5 bases for V and 0 bases for J; bases not matched to a gene: 3. CDR3 length: 15 residues. CDR1 and CDR2 from the germline V gene are SGHVS and FNYEAQ. The CDR3 region has the DNA TGTGCCAGCAGCGGGACAGGGGTGATGAACACTGAAGCTTTCTTT. Its protein is CASSGTGVMNTEAFF.

The chain employs TRBV10-2 and TRBJ2-1; 11 nucleotides match TRBD2. Germline lookup yields CDR1 WSHSY and CDR2 SAAADI. Germline trimming cut 5 bases from V and 9 bases from J; bases unmatched to any gene: 6. There are 14 residues in the CDR3. The CDR3, as DNA: TGCGCCAGCAGTATTAGCGGGGGGGCCAGTGAGCAGTTCTTC. It encodes CASSISGGASEQFF.

The sample holds a few counts of this clonotype. This sequence joins TRBV9 and TRBJ2-2, with 8 bases fitting TRBD1. The CDR3 consists of 17 residues. Germline CDR1 and CDR2: SGDLS and YYNGEE. V was pared by 4 bases and J by 6 bases, with 14 bases of the junction left unmatched. The CDR3 region is CASSSSFGQGVAGELFF. CDR3 bases: TGTGCCAGCAGCTCCAGTTTCGGACAGGGAGTGGCCGGGGAGCTGTTTTTT.

A few counts support this clonotype. The V gene is TRBV5-1, the J gene TRBJ2-3; 7 bases map to TRBD2. There are 16 residues in the CDR3. Germline-derived CDR1 and CDR2 are SGHRS and YFSETQ. The J segment lost 2 bases and the V segment lost 2 bases, leaving 8 bases of the junction unmatched. CDR3 loop: CASSLPTSRNTDTQYF. CDR3 nucleotide sequence: TGCGCCAGCAGCTTACCGACTAGCAGGAACACAGATACGCAGTATTTT. Full variable domain (missing parts from reference TRBV5-1 and TRBJ2-3): KAGVTQTPRYLIKTRGQQVTLSCSPISGHRSVSWYQQTPGQGLQFLFEYFSETQRNKGNFPGRFSGRQFSNSRSEMNVSTLELGDSALYLCASSLPTSRNTDTQYFGPGTRLTVL.

This clonotype was observed a handful of times. The chain has TRBV9 and TRBJ2-1, with D hard to call. Germline V gives CDR1 SGDLS, CDR2 YYNGEE. V was pared by 0 bases and J by 8 bases, with 12 bases between. The CDR3 consists of 14 residues. DNA of the CDR3: TGTGCCAGCAGCGTAGGAACTTATGTCGATGAGCAGTTCTTC. Translating gives CASSVGTYVDEQFF.

This clonotype was recorded a few times. The V and J genes are TRBV5-6 and TRBJ1-5; no clear D gene. CDR3 length: 15 residues. Germline assignment: CDR1 SGHDT and CDR2 YYEEEE. V lost 0 bases, J lost 7 bases, and 14 bases lay in between. The CDR3 nucleotides are TGTGCCAGCAGCTTGGCCGCTTCTCGGCAGCAGCCCCAGCATTTT. The encoded protein is CASSLAASRQQPQHF.

This clonotype was seen only a few times. The chain has TRBV11-3 and TRBJ2-1, with 8 bases identical to TRBD2. The CDR3 length is 15 residues. The germline gives CDR1 SGHNT, CDR2 YENEEA. V was clipped by 5 bases and J by 8 bases; unmatched bases: 11. CDR3 coding DNA: TGTGCCAGCAGCCTCCCCCGGGGGGGTAGAGATGAGCAGTTCTTC. Protein product: CASSLPRGGRDEQFF.

V gene TRBV12-3 or TRBV12-4 combines with J gene TRBJ2-7, with 8 bases that match TRBD1. The CDR3 is 15 residues long. The junction had 10 bases not matched to a gene; V was cut back by 5 bases and J by 4 bases. CDR3 nucleotide sequence: TGTGCCAGCAGTCCCAGGACAGGGTCCCAGTACGAGCAGTACTTC. As protein: CASSPRTGSQYEQYF.

This clonotype appeared many times. The chain recombines TRBV7-3 with TRBJ1-6; D possibly corresponds to TRBD1 (5 bases). The germline V gene encodes CDR1 SGHTA and CDR2 FQGTGA. The CDR3 is made up of 14 amino acids. The ends were cut back, 2 bases at V and 3 bases at J, with 5 bases in the middle. Here the CDR3 reads CASSLGHYNSPLHF. CDR3 nucleotides: TGTGCCAGCAGCTTAGGACACTATAATTCACCCCTCCACTTT. The variable domain in full, with the rest retrieved from reference TRBV7-3 and TRBJ1-6, is GAGVSQTPSNKVTEKGKYVELRCDPISGHTALYWYRQSLGQGPEFLIYFQGTGAADDSGLPNDRFFAVRPEGSVSTLKIQRTERGDSAVYLCASSLGHYNSPLHFGNGTRLTVT.

This clonotype was counted only a few times. This sequence joins TRBV5-1 and TRBJ2-7; D remains unclear. The V end was cut by 0 bases, the J end by 1 base, with 11 bases between. Germline CDR1 SGHRS, CDR2 YFSETQ. The CDR3 spans 15 residues. In DNA, the CDR3 is TGCGCCAGCAGCTTGGGCGGTACCCCATCCTACGAGCAGTACTTC. Its protein is CASSLGGTPSYEQYF.

The V call is TRBV27, the J call TRBJ1-4; D is uncertain. This CDR3 comprises 13 residues. Trimming stripped 1 base from V and 8 bases from J, with 8 bases between. Germline V gives CDR1 MNHEY, CDR2 SMNVEV (reference sequence). CDR3 DNA sequence: TGTGCCAGCAGTTTATTTGTGGGGGAAAAACTGTTTTTT. Its protein is CASSLFVGEKLFF.

The gene calls are TRBV21-1 and TRBJ1-2; no DNA check was done on the table's D call, TRBD1. TRBV21-1 is reported as a pseudogene. CDR3 size: 13 residues. The CDR3 protein is CASSKRTSYGYTF. The CDR3 coding sequence is TGTGCCAGCAGCAAAAGGACAAGCTATGGCTACACCTTC.

A few counts support this clonotype. The chain carries TRBV7-3 and TRBJ2-1; 13 positions agree with TRBD2. Germline assignment: CDR1 SGHTA and CDR2 FQGTGA. J gave up 8 bases and V 5 bases, and 6 bases lay outside the gene matches. CDR3 size: 15 residues. The CDR3 is CASSLGLAGWDEQFF. CDR3 DNA sequence: TGTGCCAGCAGCCTGGGACTAGCGGGATGGGATGAGCAGTTCTTC.

This clonotype turned up a few times. V and J are TRBV20-1 and TRBJ2-1; 8 bases align to TRBD1. Trimming at V came to 5 bases and at J to 7 bases, leaving 10 bases not matched to a gene. The CDR3 covers 14 residues. CDR1 DFQATT and CDR2 SNEGSKA come from the germline V gene (reference sequence). The CDR3: CSAPGQEDLNEQFF. DNA for the CDR3: TGCAGTGCTCCGGGACAGGAGGATCTGAATGAGCAGTTCTTC.

This clonotype was detected only a few times. The V gene is TRBV4-2, the J gene TRBJ2-7; 9 nucleotides agree with TRBD2. V dropped 3 bases and J dropped 1; count of bases not matched to a gene: 7. Germline V gene lookup returns CDR1 LGHNA and CDR2 YNFKEQ. The CDR3 has 16 residues. This CDR3 is CASSHRTSGRSYEQYF. CDR3 in DNA: TGTGCCAGCAGCCACCGCACTAGCGGGCGGTCCTACGAGCAGTACTTC.

This clonotype showed up just a few times. The chain recombines TRBV6-1 with TRBJ1-4; D is uncertain. Trimming shortened V by 3 bases and J by 4 bases, and 12 bases separated the two germline ends. CDR3 length: 15 residues. Germline CDR1 MNHNS, CDR2 SASEGT. CDR3 in amino acids: CASSEVPHFNEKLFF. The CDR3 DNA is TGTGCCAGCAGTGAGGTCCCCCACTTTAATGAAAAACTGTTTTTT.

The rearrangement uses TRBV5-1 and TRBJ2-3; 7 bases line up with TRBD2. CDR1 is SGHRS, CDR2 YFSETQ, per germline. This CDR3 has 15 amino acids. V lost 5 bases to trimming and J lost 0 bases; unmatched junction nucleotides: 6. This chain's CDR3 is CASRGGDLSTDTQYF. CDR3 coding DNA: TGCGCCAGCAGGGGAGGGGACCTAAGCACAGATACGCAGTATTTT.

CDR3 in amino acids: CASSVGGETYNEQFF. In DNA, the CDR3 is TGTGCCAGCAGCGTAGGAGGGGAAACTTACAATGAGCAGTTCTTC. The gene calls are TRBV9 and TRBJ2-1, with D perhaps TRBD1 or TRBD2 (5 bases each). Germline CDR1 reads SGDLS; CDR2 reads YYNGEE. This CDR3 is built from 15 residues. Deletions cut 0 bases from V and 4 bases from J, with 11 bases between.

The chain carries TRBV14 and TRBJ2-5; D may be TRBD2 (7 bases). The CDR3 contains 19 residues. Trimming stripped 0 bases from V and 3 bases from J, with 23 bases between. Germline CDR1 reads SGHDN; CDR2 reads FVKESK. As DNA, the CDR3 is TGTGCCAGCAGCCAAGACGTGGGGGCCCGTACAACTAGCGAAGAGACCCAGTACTTC. It specifies CASSQDVGARTTSEETQYF.

This clonotype turned up a few times. The rearrangement joins TRBV20-1 to TRBJ2-4; possible D gene TRBD2, 6 bases. CDR1 is DFQATT and CDR2 is SNEGSKA in the germline V gene (reference sequence). V gave up 3 bases and J gave up 9 bases, with 18 bases separating them. The CDR3 sequence is 14 residues long. This CDR3 is CSASDGRDLGIQYF. The CDR3 bases are TGCAGTGCTAGCGACGGACGGGACTTGGGCATTCAGTACTTC.

This clonotype was seen a handful of times. The V and J genes are TRBV30 and TRBJ2-5, with TRBD2 as a possible D gene (5 bases). The CDR3 extends over 12 amino acids. The germline V gene has CDR1 GTSNPN and CDR2 SVGIG (reference sequence). The ends were cut back, 3 bases at V and 2 bases at J, with 7 bases in the middle. The DNA of the CDR3 is TGTGCCTGGAGACGACTACAAGAGACCCAGTACTTC. This encodes CAWRRLQETQYF.

This clonotype was recorded a few times. The V call is TRBV4-3, the J call TRBJ2-7, with 10 bases fitting TRBD1. This CDR3 has 15 amino acids. Germline CDR1 LGHNA, CDR2 YSLEER. V lost 6 bases and J lost 2; bases outside the gene matches: 7. CDR3 coding DNA: TGCGCCAGCAGTTACGGACAGGGGGAAACCTACGAGCAGTACTTC. This translates into CASSYGQGETYEQYF.

The chain joins TRBV7-9 to TRBJ2-1; a weak D match, TRBD2 (7 bases). CDR1 and CDR2 (germline): SEHNR, FQNEAQ (reference sequence). The CDR3 runs 17 residues. The V end lost 3 bases, the J end lost 4 bases, and 19 bases lay between the germline ends. In DNA form, the CDR3 reads TGTGCCAGCAGCTTGAACTTCGGCGGGGGCCTATACAATGAGCAGTTCTTC. Translating it yields CASSLNFGGGLYNEQFF.

The sample holds a few counts of this clonotype. The chain carries TRBV7-9 and TRBJ1-2; D gene ambiguous. This CDR3 is built from 15 residues. V lost 3 bases, J lost 0 bases, and 11 bases lay in between. Looked up from germline, CDR1 is SEHNR and CDR2 is FQNEAQ (reference sequence). The CDR3 is CASSLAGPANYGYTF. The CDR3 bases are TGTGCCAGCAGCTTGGCTGGGCCAGCTAACTATGGCTACACCTTC. Supplemented by reference TRBV7-9 and TRBJ1-2, the full variable domain reads DTGVSQNPRHKITKRGQNVTFRCDPISEHNRLYWYRQTLGQGPEFLTYFQNEAQLEKSRLLSDRFSAERPKGSFSTLEIQRTEQGDSAMYLCASSLAGPANYGYTFGSGTRLTVV.

The rearrangement uses TRBV27 and TRBJ1-4; TRBD1 agrees at 8 bases. The V gene end was trimmed by 6 bases and the J gene end by 8 bases; junction bases not matched to a gene: 8. The CDR3 length is 14 residues. Germline values: CDR1 MNHEY, CDR2 SMNVEV (reference sequence). In DNA form, the CDR3 reads TGTGCCAGCAGATTACAGGGGGGTAGGGAAAAACTGTTTTTT. As protein: CASRLQGGREKLFF. Based on the CDR3 plus reference TRBV27 and TRBJ1-4, the full variable domain is EAQVTQNPRYLITVTGKKLTVTCSQNMNHEYMSWYRQDPGLGLRQIYYSMNVEVTDKGDVPEGYKVSRKEKRNFPLILESPSPNQTSLYFCASRLQGGREKLFFGSGTQLSVL.

This clonotype showed up just a few times. The chain uses TRBV20-1 and TRBJ2-3, with TRBD2 as a possible D gene (5 bases). CDR1 and CDR2 from the germline V gene are DFQATT and SNEGSKA (reference sequence). CDR3 length equals 14 residues. V lost 4 bases and J lost 5, with 16 bases in between. CDR3: CSAIAPGEGDTQYF. The CDR3 DNA reads as TGCAGTGCTATCGCGCCCGGGGAAGGAGATACGCAGTATTTT.